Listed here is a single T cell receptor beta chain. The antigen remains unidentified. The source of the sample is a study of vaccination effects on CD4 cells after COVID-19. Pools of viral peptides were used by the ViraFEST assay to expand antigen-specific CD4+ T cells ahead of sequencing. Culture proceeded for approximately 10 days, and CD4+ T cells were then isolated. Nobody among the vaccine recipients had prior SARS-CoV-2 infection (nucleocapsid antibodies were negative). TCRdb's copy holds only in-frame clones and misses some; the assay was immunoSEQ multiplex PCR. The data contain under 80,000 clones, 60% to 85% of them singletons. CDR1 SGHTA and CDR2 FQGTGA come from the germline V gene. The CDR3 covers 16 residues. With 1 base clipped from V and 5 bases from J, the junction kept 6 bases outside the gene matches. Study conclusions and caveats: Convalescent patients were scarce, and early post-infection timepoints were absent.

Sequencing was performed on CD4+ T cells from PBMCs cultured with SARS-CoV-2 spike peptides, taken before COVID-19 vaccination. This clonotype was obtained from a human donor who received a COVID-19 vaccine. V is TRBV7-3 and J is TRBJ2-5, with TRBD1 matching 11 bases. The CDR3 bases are TGTGCCAGCAGCTTAATAGGACAGGGGGCGGTTGAGACCCAGTACTTC. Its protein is CASSLIGQGAVETQYF.